This TCR beta chain was captured in a study of blood T cells in healthy people across ages (dated by TCRdb to the mid-2010s). As for the study more broadly: Template switching captured roughly one uniquely barcoded TCR beta cDNA molecule per two T cells in model experiments. The study measured age-related changes in TCR beta repertoire diversity using deep sequencing normalized with unique cDNA molecular identifiers. The donors were split into four age groups: young (average about 15 years), middle-aged (39), aged (approximately 60) and long-lived (about 82). To avoid experimental bias, donors of different ages were distributed randomly across sequencing lanes. The study analyzed two additional independent replicas of 1 million unique cDNA reads from the same blood draw for two donors, one aged 18 to 30 and one aged 80 or older.

Systemically healthy Caucasian individuals from Russia, over 30 in total and aged about 6 to 95 years, were included as donors. Each donor gave around 9.9 milliliters of peripheral blood, collected into EDTA-treated Vacutainer tubes. Ficoll-Paque density-gradient centrifugation was used to isolate PBMCs, with at least 7 million per sample. Total RNA was extracted from PBMCs with Trizol reagent, with at least 6 micrograms obtained per sample. The percentages of naive CD45RAhigh/CD27high T cells were determined by flow cytometry on a PBMC aliquot from every donor. As to this clonotype: Its antigen specificity is not known. No base qualities exist here, and no much larger clone lies one base off it.

To prepare the library, 5' RACE was applied. For sequencing, an Illumina HiSeq 2500 was employed. A second 7 to 11 cycle PCR used a sample-barcoded 5' primer and a J-beta primer mix. A template-switch 5' adaptor carrying 12 random nucleotides introduced a unique molecular identifier onto each TCR beta cDNA molecule. Each sample yielded at least 2.5 million CDR3-containing paired-end reads. First-strand cDNA was synthesized from all RNA with the Mint cDNA synthesis kit, primed by a TRBC-specific oligonucleotide. Following uracil-DNA glycosylase treatment, all cDNA underwent a first 18-cycle PCR with the universal primers M1SS and BC2_uni_R. As for the authors' bioinformatics: For normalization, 1 million high-quality reads were randomly selected from each sample, with every read carrying a distinct molecular identifier. Reads sharing molecular identifiers were discarded rather than binned into consensus sequences. MiTCR, with a Q25 quality threshold and the strictest error-elimination algorithm, was used for CDR3 identification, clonotype clustering and error correction. A nonparametric unseen species model with Euler transformation was used to estimate a lower bound on total TCR beta diversity. The raw public reads went through TCRdb reprocessing: fastp at Q25, MiXCR clone calling, in-frame beta chains kept. One record per CDR3 amino acid sequence lists the most common genes and DNA. These V and J calls originate from TCRdb's pipeline instead of the authors' own analysis. This sample gives roughly 1.5 million distinct CDR3 sequences in total; 35% to 45% of them show up just once. Approximately 4% of the sample is in the top ten clones.

CDR3 length: 13 amino acids, cysteine to phenylalanine. Here the CDR3 DNA is all that survives: 39 bases in frame from base 1. Trimming removed 8 bases from V and 0 bases from J, leaving 10 bases between the germline ends. On the study overall, not on this receptor specifically: Observed TCR beta diversity correlated strongly with the percentage of naive T cells measured by flow cytometry. Since profiling was done on bulk unsorted PBMCs, naive and antigen-experienced compartments could not be conclusively compared. The CMV infection status of donors was not known, potentially confounding age-related changes in expanded clonotypes. Estimates of total diversity based on one million sequenced T cells were regarded as lower bounds and as underestimates. Compared with the aged group, the long-lived group had more naive CD4+ T cells, fewer expanded clones and increased TCR diversity, a pattern suggesting age selection. Observed TCR beta diversity per million T cells fell roughly linearly with age, and a significant reduction was already apparent by age about 38.

The receptor's source is a woman aged 18-30 years in good health. The rearrangement combines TRBV12-3 or TRBV12-4 with TRBJ2-5; no confident D gene assignment can be made. Sample: blood. The CDR3 has the sequence CASRWANQETQYF. Here is the DNA: TGTGCCAGCCGTTGGGCAAACCAAGAGACCCAGTACTTC.